The T cell receptor beta chain under discussion was sequenced for a study of OX40 agonist ivuxolimab in advanced cancers. TCRdb's table, derived via immunoSEQ multiplex PCR, lists solely in-frame clones and lacks some. Of about 72,000 clones listed, 89% were seen once; the top ten hold about an eighth. Germline V lookup: CDR1 SEHNR, CDR2 FQNEAQ (reference sequence). V was clipped by 4 bases and J by 4 bases; unmatched bases: 9. This CDR3 spans 15 amino acids. V is TRBV7-9 and J is TRBJ1-1; 7 bases line up with TRBD1. This specimen consisted of CD4+ or CD8+ T cells sorted from blood, obtained in a trial of the OX40 agonist ivuxolimab. The clonotype was recovered from an adult with an advanced solid tumor such as melanoma, head and neck, liver or kidney cancer. The CDR3 spells CASSSEMTGFTEAFF. CDR3 DNA: TGTGCCAGCAGCTCCGAAATGACAGGGTTCACTGAAGCTTTCTTT. The entire variable domain, with the rest obtained from reference TRBV7-9 and TRBJ1-1, is as follows: DTGVSQNPRHKITKRGQNVTFRCDPISEHNRLYWYRQTLGQGPEFLTYFQNEAQLEKSRLLSDRFSAERPKGSFSTLEIQRTEQGDSAMYLCASSSEMTGFTEAFFGQGTRLTVV.